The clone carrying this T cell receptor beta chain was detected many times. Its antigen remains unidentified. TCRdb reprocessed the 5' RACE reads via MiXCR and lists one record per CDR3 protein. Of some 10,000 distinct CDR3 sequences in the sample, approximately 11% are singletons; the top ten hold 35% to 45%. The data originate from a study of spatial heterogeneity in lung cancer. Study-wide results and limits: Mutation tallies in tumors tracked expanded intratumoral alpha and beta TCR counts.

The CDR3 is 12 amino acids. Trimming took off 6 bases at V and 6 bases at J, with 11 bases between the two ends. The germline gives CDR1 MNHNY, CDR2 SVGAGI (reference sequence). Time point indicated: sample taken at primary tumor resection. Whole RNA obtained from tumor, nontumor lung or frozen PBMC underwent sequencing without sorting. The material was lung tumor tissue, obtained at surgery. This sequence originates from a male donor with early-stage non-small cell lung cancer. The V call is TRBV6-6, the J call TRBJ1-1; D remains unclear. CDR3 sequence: CASSLSAPEAFF. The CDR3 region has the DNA TGTGCCAGCAGCCTCTCGGCACCTGAAGCTTTCTTT.